The next 3 T cell receptor beta chains were all read from a single sample in a study of T cell repertoires in cytomegalovirus infection. The antigens for these receptors are not known. TCRdb re-called the reads with MiXCR, one entry per CDR3 protein. The repertoire holds roughly 200,000 distinct CDR3 sequences, about 40% seen once, with 55% to 60% in the top ten. Sequencing was performed on CD8+ T cells from cultured PBMCs, taken from culture after CMV antigen stimulation. The source is a human donor in good health (CMV status not recorded). Some clones in this sample may be carry-over from other donors' samples.

This clonotype has more than one count but fewer than ten. The gene calls are TRBV11-2 and TRBJ2-5, with 9 nucleotides matching TRBD2. The V gene's germline CDR1 is SGHAT and CDR2 FQNNGV. The J segment lost 0 bases and the V segment lost 5 bases, leaving 7 bases of the junction unmatched. The CDR3 extends over 16 amino acids. The CDR3 loop reads CASSPLAGDYQETQYF. Written as DNA, the CDR3 is TGTGCCAGCAGCCCGTTAGCGGGAGACTACCAAGAGACCCAGTACTTC. Combining the CDR3 with reference TRBV11-2 and TRBJ2-5 gives the whole variable domain EAGVAQSPRYKIIEKRQSVAFWCNPISGHATLYWYQQILGQGPKLLIQFQNNGVVDDSQLPKDRFSAERLKGVDSTLKIQPAKLEDSAVYLCASSPLAGDYQETQYFGPGTRLLVL.

This clonotype was recorded a few times. This rearrangement joins TRBV19 to TRBJ1-1; maybe TRBD1 (5 bases). The V end was cut by 1 base, the J end by 0 bases, with 12 bases between. Germline loops: CDR1 LNHDA, CDR2 SQIVND (reference sequence). CDR3 length equals 16 residues. The CDR3 region is CASSIATGRLNTEAFF. The CDR3 DNA is TGTGCCAGTAGTATAGCCACGGGACGGCTGAACACTGAAGCTTTCTTT.

In regard to this clonotype: A much bigger clone sits one base away, suggesting this may be a read error. The genes are TRBV11-2 and TRBJ2-2, with no clear D. This CDR3 spans 14 amino acids. Germline V CDR1 and CDR2: SGHAT, FQNNGV. The CDR3 sequence: CASGFDMNTGELFF. As DNA, the CDR3 is TGTGCCAGCGGCTTCGACATGAACACCGGGGAGCTGTTTTTT.